The entry below gives a single T cell receptor (beta chain) sequence along with its context. Its antigen remains unknown. Losses at the gene ends were 4 bases for V and 4 bases for J; bases not matched to a gene: 9. Germline V gene sequence: CDR1 SGDLS, CDR2 YYNGEE. CDR3 length: 16 amino acids. This entry comes from a study of cytomegalovirus exposure and HLA in healthy donors. Findings of the study overall: More clonal expansion characterized HLA-associated TCR beta chains than equally common others in a later analysis.

The study ran its PCR with 60 Vbeta and 13 Jbeta primers. Method: immunoSEQ multiplex PCR; TCRdb's copy keeps in-frame clones and lacks some. Among 90,000 to 120,000 clones listed, 60% to 80% were seen once. The sequencing sample was made of PBMCs. The chain employs TRBV9 and TRBJ2-1, with 9 bases aligning to TRBD2. The origin of this receptor is a man aged 55 to 70 in good health and CMV-seropositive. CDR3 residues: CASSTGSSGGYNEQFF. The CDR3 DNA follows: TGTGCCAGCAGCACTGGTTCCAGCGGGGGGTACAATGAGCAGTTCTTC.